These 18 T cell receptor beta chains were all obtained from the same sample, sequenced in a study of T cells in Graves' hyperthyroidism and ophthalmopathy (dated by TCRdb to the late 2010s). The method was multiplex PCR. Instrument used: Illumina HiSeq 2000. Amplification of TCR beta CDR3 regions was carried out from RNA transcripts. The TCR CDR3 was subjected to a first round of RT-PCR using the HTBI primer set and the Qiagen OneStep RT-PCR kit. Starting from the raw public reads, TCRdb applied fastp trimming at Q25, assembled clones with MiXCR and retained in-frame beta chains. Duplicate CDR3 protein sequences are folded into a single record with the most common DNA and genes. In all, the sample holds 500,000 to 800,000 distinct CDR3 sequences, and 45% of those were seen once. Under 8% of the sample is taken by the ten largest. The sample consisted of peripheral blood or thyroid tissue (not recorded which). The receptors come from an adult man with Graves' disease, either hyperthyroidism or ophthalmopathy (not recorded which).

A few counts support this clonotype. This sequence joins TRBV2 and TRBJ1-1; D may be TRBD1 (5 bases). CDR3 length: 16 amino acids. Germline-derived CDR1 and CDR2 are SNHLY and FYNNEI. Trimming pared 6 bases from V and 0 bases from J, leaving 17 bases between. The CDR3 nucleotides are TGTGCCAGCAGAGGTTTCGGGGCTAAGCTGAACACTGAAGCTTTCTTT. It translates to CASRGFGAKLNTEAFF.

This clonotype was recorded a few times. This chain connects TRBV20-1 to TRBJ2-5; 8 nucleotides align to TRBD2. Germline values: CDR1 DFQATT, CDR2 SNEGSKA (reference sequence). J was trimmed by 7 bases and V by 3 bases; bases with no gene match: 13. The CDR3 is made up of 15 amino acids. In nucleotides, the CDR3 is TGCAGTGCTAGCAGCGGGAGTGGGGTTGAATTGACCCAGTACTTC. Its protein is CSASSGSGVELTQYF.

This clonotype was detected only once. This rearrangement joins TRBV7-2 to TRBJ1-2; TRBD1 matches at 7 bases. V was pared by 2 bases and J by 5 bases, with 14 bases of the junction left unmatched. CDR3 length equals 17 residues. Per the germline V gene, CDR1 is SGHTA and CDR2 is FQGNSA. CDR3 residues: CASSLLNRDRSRYGYTF. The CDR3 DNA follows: TGTGCCAGCAGCTTATTAAATCGGGACAGATCGAGGTATGGCTACACCTTC.

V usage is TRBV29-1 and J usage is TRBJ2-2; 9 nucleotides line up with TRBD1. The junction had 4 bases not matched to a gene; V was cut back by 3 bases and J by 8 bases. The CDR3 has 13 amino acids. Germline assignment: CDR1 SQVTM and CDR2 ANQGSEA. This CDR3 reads CSVDETGGGELFF. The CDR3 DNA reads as TGCAGCGTTGATGAGACAGGGGGGGGGGAGCTGTTTTTT.

This CDR3 reads CASSYSAGSGANVLTF. The CDR3 bases are TGTGCCAGCAGTTACTCCGCAGGCTCTGGGGCCAACGTCCTGACTTTC. The chain links TRBV2 to TRBJ2-6; D is unresolved. Between the trimmed V and J ends, which lost 5 bases and 0 bases, there was a span of 11 bases. CDR1 and CDR2 from the germline V gene are SNHLY and FYNNEI. The CDR3 is made up of 16 amino acids.

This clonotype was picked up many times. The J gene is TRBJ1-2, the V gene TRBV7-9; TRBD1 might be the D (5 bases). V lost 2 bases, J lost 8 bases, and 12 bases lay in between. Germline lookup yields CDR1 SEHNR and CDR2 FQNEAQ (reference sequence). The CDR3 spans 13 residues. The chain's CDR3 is CASSLSQGWGYTF. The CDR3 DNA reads TGTGCCAGCAGCTTAAGCCAGGGATGGGGCTACACCTTC.

The CDR3 protein is CSLTRPSEKLFF. CDR3 bases: TGCAGCTTGACCCGGCCCAGTGAAAAACTGTTTTTT. V is TRBV29-1 and J is TRBJ1-4, with unresolved D. Per the germline V gene, CDR1 is SQVTM and CDR2 is ANQGSEA. V shed 8 bases and J shed 7 bases, with 14 bases lying between them. The CDR3 covers 12 residues.

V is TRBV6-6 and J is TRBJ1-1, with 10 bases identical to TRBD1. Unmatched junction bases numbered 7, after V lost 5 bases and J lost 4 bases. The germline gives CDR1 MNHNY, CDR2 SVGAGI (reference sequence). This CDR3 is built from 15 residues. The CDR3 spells CASSGGQGLSTEAFF. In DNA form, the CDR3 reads TGTGCCAGCAGTGGGGGACAGGGGCTGTCCACTGAAGCTTTCTTT.

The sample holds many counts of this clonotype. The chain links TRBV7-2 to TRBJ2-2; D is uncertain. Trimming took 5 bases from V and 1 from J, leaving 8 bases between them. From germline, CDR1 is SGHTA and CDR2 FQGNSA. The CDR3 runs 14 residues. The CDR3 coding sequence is TGTGCCAGCAGCGCCCGCATGAACACCGGGGAGCTGTTTTTT. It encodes CASSARMNTGELFF.

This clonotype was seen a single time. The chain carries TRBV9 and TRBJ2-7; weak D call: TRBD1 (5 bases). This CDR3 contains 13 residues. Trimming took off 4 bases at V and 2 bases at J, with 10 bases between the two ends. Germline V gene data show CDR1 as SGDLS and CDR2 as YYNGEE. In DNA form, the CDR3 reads TGTGCCAGCAGCCAATACAGGCCCTACGAGCAGTACTTC. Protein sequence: CASSQYRPYEQYF.

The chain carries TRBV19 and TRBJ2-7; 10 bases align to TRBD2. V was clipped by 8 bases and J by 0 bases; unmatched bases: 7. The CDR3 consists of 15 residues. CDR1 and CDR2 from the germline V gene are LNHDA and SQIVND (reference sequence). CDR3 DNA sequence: TGTGCCAGTTCTATACTAGCGGGGAACTCCTACGAGCAGTACTTC. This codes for CASSILAGNSYEQYF. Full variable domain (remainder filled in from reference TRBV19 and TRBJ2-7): DGGITQSPKYLFRKEGQNVTLSCEQNLNHDAMYWYRQDPGQGLRLIYYSQIVNDFQKGDIAEGYSVSREKKESFPLTVTSAQKNPTAFYLCASSILAGNSYEQYFGPGTRLTVT.

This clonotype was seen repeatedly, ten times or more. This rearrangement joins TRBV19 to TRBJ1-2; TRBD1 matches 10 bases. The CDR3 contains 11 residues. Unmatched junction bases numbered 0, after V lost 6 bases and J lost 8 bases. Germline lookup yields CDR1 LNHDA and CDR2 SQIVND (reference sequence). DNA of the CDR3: TGTGCCAGTAGGACAGGGGGCGGCTACACCTTC. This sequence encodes CASRTGGGYTF.

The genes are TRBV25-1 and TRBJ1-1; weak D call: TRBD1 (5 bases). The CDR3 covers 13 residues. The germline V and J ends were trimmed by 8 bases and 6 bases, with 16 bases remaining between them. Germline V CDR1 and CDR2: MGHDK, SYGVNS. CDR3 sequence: CASVERGRAEAFF. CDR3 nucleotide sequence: TGTGCCAGCGTTGAAAGAGGCAGGGCTGAAGCTTTCTTT.

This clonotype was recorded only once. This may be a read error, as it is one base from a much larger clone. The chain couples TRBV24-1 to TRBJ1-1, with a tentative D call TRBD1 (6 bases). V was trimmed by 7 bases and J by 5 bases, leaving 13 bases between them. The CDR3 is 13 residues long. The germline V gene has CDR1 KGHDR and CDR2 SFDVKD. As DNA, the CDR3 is TGTGCCACCAGCCGGACAGAGGTGACTGAAGCTTTCTTT. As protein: CATSRTEVTEAFF.

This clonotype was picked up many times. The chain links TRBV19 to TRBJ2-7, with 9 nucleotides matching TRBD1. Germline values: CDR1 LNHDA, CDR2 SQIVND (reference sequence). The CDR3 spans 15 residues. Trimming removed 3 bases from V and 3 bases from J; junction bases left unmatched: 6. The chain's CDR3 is CASSIGTGQGYEQYF. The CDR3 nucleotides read TGTGCCAGTAGTATCGGGACAGGGCAAGGCTACGAGCAGTACTTC.

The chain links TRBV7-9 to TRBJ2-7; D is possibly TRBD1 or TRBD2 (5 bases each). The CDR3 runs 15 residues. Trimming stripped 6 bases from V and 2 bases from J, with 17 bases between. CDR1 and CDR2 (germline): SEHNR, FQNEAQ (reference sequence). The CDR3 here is CASSLLGTGTYEQYF. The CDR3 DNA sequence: TGTGCCAGCAGTTTACTGGGGACGGGGACCTACGAGCAGTACTTC.

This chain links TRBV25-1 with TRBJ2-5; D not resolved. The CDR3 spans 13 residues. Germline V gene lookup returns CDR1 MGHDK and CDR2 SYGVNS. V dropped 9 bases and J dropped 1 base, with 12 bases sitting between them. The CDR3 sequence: CASGQVLQETQYF. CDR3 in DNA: TGTGCCAGTGGTCAGGTGCTCCAAGAGACCCAGTACTTC.

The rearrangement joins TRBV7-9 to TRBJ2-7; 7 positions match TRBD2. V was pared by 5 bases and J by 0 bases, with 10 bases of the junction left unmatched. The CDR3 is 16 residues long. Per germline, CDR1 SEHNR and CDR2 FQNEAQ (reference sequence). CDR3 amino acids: CASSLSTSAHSYEQYF. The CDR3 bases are TGTGCCAGCAGCCTAAGTACTAGCGCCCACTCCTACGAGCAGTACTTC.